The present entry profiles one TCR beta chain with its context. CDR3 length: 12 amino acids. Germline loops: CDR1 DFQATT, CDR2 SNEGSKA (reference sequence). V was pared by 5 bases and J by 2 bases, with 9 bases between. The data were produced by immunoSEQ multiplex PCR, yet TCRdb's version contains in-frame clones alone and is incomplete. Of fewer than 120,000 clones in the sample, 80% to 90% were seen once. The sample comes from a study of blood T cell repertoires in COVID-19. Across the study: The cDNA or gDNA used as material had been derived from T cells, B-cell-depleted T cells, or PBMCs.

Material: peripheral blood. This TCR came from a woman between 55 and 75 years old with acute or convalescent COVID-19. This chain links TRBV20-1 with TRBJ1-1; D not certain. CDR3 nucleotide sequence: TGCAGTGCTCGTGGACTTAACACTGAAGCTTTCTTT. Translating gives CSARGLNTEAFF.